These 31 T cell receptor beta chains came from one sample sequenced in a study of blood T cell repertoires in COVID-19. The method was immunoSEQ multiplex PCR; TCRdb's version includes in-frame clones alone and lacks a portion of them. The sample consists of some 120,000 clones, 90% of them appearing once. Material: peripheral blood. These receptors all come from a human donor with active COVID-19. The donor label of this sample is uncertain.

As DNA, the CDR3 is TGTGCCAGCAGCTTAGCAGACACCTATAATTCACCCCTCCACTTT. Translated, it gives CASSLADTYNSPLHF. The rearrangement uses TRBV7-2 and TRBJ1-6; D uncertain. This CDR3 has 15 amino acids. The germline V and J ends were trimmed by 0 bases and 2 bases, with 5 bases remaining between them. Looked up from germline, CDR1 is SGHTA and CDR2 is FQGNSA.

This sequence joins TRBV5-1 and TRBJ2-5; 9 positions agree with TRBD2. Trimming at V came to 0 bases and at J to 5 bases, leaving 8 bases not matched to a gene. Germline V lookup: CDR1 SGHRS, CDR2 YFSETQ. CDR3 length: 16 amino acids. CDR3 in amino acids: CASSLAKGTSRETQYF. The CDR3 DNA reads TGCGCCAGCAGCTTGGCCAAAGGGACTAGCAGGGAGACCCAGTACTTC.

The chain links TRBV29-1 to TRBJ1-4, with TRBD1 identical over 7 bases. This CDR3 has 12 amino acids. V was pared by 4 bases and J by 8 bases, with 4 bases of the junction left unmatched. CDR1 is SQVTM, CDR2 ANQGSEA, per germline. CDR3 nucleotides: TGCAGCGTTGTGACAGGGAGGGAAAAACTGTTTTTT. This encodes CSVVTGREKLFF.

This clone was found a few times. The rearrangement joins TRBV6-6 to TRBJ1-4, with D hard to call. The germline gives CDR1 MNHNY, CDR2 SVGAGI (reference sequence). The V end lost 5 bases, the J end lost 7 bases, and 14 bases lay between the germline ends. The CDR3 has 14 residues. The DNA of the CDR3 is TGTGCCAGCAGTCCCACTCAAAGTAGTGAAAAACTGTTTTTT. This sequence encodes CASSPTQSSEKLFF.

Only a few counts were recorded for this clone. The CDR3: CASSSPWGTGKETQYF. In nucleotides, the CDR3 is TGTGCCAGCAGCTCGCCCTGGGGGACAGGGAAAGAGACCCAGTACTTC. V gene TRBV7-9 combines with J gene TRBJ2-5; 9 nucleotides match TRBD1. The CDR3 loop spans 16 amino acids. Trimming at V came to 4 bases and at J to 3 bases, leaving 9 bases not matched to a gene. Looked up from germline, CDR1 is SEHNR and CDR2 is FQNEAQ (reference sequence). Using reference TRBV7-9 and TRBJ2-5 for the parts outside the CDR3, the full variable domain is DTGVSQNPRHKITKRGQNVTFRCDPISEHNRLYWYRQTLGQGPEFLTYFQNEAQLEKSRLLSDRFSAERPKGSFSTLEIQRTEQGDSAMYLCASSSPWGTGKETQYFGPGTRLLVL.

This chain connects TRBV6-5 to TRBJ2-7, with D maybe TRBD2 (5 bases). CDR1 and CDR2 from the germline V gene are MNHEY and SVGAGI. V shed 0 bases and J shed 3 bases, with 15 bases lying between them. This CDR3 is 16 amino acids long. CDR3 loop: CASSYSLSEVVYEQYF. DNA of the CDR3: TGTGCCAGCAGTTACTCGTTGTCGGAGGTAGTCTACGAGCAGTACTTC.

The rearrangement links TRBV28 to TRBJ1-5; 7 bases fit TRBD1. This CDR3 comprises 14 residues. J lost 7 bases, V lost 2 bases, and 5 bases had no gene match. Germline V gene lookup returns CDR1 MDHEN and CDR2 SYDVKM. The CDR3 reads CASSLQGEGQPQHF. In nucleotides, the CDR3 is TGTGCCAGCAGTTTACAGGGGGAAGGACAGCCCCAGCATTTT. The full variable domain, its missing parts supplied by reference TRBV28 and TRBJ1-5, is DVKVTQSSRYLVKRTGEKVFLECVQDMDHENMFWYRQDPGLGLRLIYFSYDVKMKEKGDIPEGYSVSREKKERFSLILESASTNQTSMYLCASSLQGEGQPQHFGDGTRLSIL.

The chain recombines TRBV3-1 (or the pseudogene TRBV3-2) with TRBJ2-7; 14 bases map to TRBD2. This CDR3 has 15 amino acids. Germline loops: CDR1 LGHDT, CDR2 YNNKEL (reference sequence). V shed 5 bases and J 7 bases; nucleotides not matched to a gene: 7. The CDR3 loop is CASSERLAGGYEQYF. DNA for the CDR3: TGTGCCAGCAGCGAACGACTAGCGGGGGGGTATGAGCAGTACTTC.

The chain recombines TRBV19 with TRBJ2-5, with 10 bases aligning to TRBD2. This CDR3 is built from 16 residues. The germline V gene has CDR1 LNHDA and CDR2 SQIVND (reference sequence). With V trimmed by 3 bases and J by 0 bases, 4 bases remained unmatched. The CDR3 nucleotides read TGTGCCAGTAGTATTGGGCTAGCGGGGGACCAAGAGACCCAGTACTTC. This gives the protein CASSIGLAGDQETQYF.

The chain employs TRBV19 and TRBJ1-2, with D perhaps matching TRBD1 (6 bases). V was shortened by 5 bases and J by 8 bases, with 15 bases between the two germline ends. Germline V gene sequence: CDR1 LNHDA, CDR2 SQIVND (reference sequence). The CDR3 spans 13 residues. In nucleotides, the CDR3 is TGTGCCAGTAGTCTACAGGGCCACGGAGGCTACACCTTC. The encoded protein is CASSLQGHGGYTF.

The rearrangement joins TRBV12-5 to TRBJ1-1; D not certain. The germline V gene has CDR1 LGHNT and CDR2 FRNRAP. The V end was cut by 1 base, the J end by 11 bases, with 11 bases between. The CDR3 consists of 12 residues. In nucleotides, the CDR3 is TGTGCTAGTGGTTTGGACCACTCCCGTGCTTTCTTT. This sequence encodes CASGLDHSRAFF.

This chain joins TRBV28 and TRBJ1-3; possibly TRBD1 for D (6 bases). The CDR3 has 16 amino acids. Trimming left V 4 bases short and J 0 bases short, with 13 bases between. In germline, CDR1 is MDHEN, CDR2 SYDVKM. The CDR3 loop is CASSYGQFISGNTIYF. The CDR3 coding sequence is TGTGCCAGCAGTTACGGACAGTTCATCTCTGGAAACACCATATATTTT.

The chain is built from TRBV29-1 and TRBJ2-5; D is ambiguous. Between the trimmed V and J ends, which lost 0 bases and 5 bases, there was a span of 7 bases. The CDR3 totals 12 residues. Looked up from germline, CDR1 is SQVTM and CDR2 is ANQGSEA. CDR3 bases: TGCAGCGTTGAAGAGGCCAGGGAGACCCAGTACTTC. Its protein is CSVEEARETQYF.

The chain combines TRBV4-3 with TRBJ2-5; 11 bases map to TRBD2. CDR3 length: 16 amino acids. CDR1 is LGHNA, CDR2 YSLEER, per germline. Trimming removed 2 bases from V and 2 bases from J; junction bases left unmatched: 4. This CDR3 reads CASSQLAGGPQETQYF. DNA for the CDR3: TGCGCCAGCAGCCAACTAGCGGGGGGCCCTCAAGAGACCCAGTACTTC.

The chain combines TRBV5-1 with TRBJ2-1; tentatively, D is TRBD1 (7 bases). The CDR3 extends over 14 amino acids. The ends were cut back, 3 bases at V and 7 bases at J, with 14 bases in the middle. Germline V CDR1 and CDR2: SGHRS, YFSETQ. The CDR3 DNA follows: TGCGCCAGCAGCTCGGAGGGCAGGGGGAATGAGCAGTTCTTC. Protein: CASSSEGRGNEQFF.

The CDR3 loop reads CASSPTVGNSPLHF. Written as DNA, the CDR3 is TGTGCCAGCAGCCCGACCGTCGGGAATTCACCCCTCCACTTT. This rearrangement joins TRBV11-2 to TRBJ1-6, with D hard to call. This CDR3 has 14 residues. The germline gives CDR1 SGHAT, CDR2 FQNNGV. V gave up 5 bases and J gave up 7 bases, with 12 bases separating them.

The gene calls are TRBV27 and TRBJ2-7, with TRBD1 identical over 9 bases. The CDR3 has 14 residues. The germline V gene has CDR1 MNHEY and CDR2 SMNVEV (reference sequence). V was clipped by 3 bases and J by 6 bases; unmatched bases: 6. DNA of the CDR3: TGTGCCAGCAGTTTCACAGGGGGCACGGGCGAGCAGTACTTC. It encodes CASSFTGGTGEQYF.

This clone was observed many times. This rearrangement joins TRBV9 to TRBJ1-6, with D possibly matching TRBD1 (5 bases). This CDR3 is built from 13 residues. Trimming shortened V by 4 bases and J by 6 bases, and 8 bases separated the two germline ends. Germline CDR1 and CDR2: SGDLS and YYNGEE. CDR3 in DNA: TGTGCCAGCAGCCTCCAGGGTAATTCACCCCTCCACTTT. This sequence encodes CASSLQGNSPLHF.

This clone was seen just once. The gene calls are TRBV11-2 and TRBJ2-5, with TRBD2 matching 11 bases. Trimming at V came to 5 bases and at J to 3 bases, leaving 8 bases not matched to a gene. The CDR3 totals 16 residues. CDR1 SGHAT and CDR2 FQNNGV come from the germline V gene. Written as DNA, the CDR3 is TGTGCCAGCAGCCCACCATATAGCGGGGGGGAAGAGACCCAGTACTTC. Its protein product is CASSPPYSGGEETQYF. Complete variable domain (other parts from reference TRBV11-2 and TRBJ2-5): EAGVAQSPRYKIIEKRQSVAFWCNPISGHATLYWYQQILGQGPKLLIQFQNNGVVDDSQLPKDRFSAERLKGVDSTLKIQPAKLEDSAVYLCASSPPYSGGEETQYFGPGTRLLVL.

CDR3 region: CASSVAQGYGYTF. CDR3 DNA sequence: TGTGCCAGCAGCGTAGCACAGGGGTATGGCTACACCTTC. The chain carries TRBV9 and TRBJ1-2; TRBD1 matches at 7 bases. CDR3 size: 13 residues. Germline-derived CDR1 and CDR2 are SGDLS and YYNGEE. J was trimmed by 5 bases and V by 0 bases; bases with no gene match: 1.

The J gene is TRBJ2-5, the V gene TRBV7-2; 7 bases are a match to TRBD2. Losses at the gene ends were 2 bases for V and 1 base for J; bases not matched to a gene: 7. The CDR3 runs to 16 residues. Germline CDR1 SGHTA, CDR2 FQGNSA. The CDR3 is CASSLLGAGVQETQYF. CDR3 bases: TGTGCCAGCAGCTTACTCGGGGCGGGGGTCCAAGAGACCCAGTACTTC.

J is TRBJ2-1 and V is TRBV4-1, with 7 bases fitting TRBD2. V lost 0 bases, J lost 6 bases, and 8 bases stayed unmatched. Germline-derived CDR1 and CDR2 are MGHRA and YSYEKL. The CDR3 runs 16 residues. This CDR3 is CASSQDRLGGANEQFF. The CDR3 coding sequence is TGCGCCAGCAGCCAAGATCGTCTGGGAGGGGCCAATGAGCAGTTCTTC.

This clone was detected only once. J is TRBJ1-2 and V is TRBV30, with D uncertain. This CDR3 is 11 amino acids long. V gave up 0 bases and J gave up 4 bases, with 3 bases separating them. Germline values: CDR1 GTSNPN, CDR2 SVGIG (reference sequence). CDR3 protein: CAWSVAYGYTF. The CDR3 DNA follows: TGTGCCTGGAGTGTAGCCTATGGCTACACCTTC.

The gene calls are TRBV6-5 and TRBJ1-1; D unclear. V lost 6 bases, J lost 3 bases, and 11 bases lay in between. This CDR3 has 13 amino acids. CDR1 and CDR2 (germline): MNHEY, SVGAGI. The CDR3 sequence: CASSRGPDTEAFF. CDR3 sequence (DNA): TGTGCCAGCAGCCGGGGTCCCGACACTGAAGCTTTCTTT.

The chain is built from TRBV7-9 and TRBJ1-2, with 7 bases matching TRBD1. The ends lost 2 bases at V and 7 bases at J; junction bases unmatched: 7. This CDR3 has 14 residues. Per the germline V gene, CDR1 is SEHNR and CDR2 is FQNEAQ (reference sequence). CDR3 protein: CASSLNRGYSGYTF. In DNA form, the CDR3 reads TGTGCCAGCAGCTTAAACAGGGGATACAGTGGCTACACCTTC.

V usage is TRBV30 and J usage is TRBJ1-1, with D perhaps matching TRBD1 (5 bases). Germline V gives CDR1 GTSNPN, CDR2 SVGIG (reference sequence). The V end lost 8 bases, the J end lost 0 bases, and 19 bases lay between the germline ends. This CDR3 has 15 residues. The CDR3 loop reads CAGRDSPYVNTEAFF. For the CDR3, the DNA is TGTGCCGGGCGCGACAGCCCGTACGTGAACACTGAAGCTTTCTTT.

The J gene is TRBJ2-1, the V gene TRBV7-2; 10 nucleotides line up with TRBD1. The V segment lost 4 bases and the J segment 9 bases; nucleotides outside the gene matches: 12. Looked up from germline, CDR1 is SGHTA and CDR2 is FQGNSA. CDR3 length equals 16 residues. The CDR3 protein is CASSSPPGQGSAEQFF. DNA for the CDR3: TGTGCCAGCAGCTCACCACCGGGACAGGGGAGTGCTGAGCAGTTCTTC.

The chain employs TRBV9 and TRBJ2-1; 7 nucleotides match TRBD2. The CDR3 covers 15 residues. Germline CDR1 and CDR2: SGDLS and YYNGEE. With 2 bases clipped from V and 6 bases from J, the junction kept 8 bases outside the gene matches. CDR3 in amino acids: CASSVLAVSFNEQFF. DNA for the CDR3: TGTGCCAGCAGCGTCCTAGCGGTGAGCTTCAATGAGCAGTTCTTC.

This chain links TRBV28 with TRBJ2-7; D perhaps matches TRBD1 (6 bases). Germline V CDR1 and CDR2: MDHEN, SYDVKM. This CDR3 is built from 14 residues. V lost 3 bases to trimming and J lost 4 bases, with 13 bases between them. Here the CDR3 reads CASSFRGGLYEQYF. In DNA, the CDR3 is TGTGCCAGCAGTTTCAGGGGCGGACTTTACGAGCAGTACTTC.

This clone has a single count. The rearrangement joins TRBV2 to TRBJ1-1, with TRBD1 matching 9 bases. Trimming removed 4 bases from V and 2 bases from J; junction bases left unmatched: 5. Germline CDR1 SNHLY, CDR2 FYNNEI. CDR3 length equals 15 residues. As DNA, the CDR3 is TGTGCCAGCAGTGTTACAGGGGGCTCTAACACTGAAGCTTTCTTT. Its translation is CASSVTGGSNTEAFF.

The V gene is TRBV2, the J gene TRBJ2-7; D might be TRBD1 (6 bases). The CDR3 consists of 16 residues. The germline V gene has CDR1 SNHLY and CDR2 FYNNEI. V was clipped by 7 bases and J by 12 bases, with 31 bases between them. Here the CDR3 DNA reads TGTGCCAGCATTCTGGACTCAGGGGCAGATCCAAGGGAGAGGTACTTC. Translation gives CASILDSGADPRERYF.